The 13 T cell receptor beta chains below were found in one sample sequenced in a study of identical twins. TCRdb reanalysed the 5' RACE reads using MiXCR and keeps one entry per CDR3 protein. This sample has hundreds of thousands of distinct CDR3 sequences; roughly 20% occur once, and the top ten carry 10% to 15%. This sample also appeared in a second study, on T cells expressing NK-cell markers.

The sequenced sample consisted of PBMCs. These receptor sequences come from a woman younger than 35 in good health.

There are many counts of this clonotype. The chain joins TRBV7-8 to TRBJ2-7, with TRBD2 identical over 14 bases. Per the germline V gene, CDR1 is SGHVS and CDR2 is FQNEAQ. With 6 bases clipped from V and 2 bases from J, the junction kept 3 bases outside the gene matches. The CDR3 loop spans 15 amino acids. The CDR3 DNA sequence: TGTGCCAGCAGTCTGACTAGCGGGAGGGCCTACGAGCAGTACTTC. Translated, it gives CASSLTSGRAYEQYF.

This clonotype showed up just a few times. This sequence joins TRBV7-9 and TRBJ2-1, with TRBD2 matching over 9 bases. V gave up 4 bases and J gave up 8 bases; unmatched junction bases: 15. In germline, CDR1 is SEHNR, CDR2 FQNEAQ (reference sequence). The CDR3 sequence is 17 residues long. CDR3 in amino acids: CASSYPGGSGSNDEQFF. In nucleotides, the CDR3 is TGTGCCAGCAGCTACCCTGGTGGTAGCGGGAGTAATGATGAGCAGTTCTTC.

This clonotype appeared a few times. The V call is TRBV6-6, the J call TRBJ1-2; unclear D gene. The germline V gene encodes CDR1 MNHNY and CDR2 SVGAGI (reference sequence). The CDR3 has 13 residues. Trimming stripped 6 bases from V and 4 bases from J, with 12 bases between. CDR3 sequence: CASSPSALYGYTF. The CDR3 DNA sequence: TGTGCCAGCAGCCCCTCGGCCCTCTATGGCTACACCTTC.

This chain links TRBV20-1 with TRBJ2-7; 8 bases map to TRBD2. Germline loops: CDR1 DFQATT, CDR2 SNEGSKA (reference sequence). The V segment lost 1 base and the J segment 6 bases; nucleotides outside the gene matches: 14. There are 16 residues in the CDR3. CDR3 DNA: TGCAGTGCTAGAGGTGGCGCGGGAGGCCGCCCCTCCGAGCAGTACTTC. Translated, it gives CSARGGAGGRPSEQYF.

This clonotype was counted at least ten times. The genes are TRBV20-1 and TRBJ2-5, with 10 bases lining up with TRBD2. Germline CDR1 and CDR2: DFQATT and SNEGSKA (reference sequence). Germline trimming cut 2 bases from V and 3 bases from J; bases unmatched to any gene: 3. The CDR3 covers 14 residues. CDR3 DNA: TGCAGTGCTAGACTAGCGGGGGACAAAGAGACCCAGTACTTC. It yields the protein CSARLAGDKETQYF.

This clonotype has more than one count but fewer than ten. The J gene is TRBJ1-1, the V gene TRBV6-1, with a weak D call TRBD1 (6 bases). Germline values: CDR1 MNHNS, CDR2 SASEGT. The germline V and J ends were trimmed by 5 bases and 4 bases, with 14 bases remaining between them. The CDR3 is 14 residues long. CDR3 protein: CASSRTGFGTEAFF. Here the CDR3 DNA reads TGTGCCAGCAGTCGTACAGGGTTTGGCACTGAAGCTTTCTTT.

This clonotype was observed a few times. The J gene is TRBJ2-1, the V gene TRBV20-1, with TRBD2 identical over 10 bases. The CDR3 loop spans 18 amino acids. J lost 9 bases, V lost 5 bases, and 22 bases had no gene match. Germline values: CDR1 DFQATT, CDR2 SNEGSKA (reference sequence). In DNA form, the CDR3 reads TGCAGTGCTCGCCCCAGGGCTAGCGGGAGTTTACCCCGGGGTGAGCAGTTCTTC. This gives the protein CSARPRASGSLPRGEQFF.

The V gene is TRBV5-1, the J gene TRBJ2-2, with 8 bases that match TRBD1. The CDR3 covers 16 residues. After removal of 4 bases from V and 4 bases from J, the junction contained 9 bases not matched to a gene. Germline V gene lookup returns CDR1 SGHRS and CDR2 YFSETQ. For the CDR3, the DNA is TGCGCCAGCAGCATTCTAACAGGGGGTATCACCGGGGAGCTGTTTTTT. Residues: CASSILTGGITGELFF.

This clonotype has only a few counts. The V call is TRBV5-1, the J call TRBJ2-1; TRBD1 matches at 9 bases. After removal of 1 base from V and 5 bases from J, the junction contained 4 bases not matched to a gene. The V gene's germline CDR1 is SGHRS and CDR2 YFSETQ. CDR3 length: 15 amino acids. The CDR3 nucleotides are TGCGCCAGCAGCTTGAAGCGACAGGGGGACAATGAGCAGTTCTTC. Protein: CASSLKRQGDNEQFF.

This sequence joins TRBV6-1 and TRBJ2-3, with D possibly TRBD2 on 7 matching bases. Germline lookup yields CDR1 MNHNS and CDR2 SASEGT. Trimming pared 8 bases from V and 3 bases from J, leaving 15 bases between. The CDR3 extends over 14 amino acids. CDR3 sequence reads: CASRGAGGTDTQYF. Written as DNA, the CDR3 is TGTGCCAGCCGGGGGGCGGGTGGGACAGATACGCAGTATTTT.

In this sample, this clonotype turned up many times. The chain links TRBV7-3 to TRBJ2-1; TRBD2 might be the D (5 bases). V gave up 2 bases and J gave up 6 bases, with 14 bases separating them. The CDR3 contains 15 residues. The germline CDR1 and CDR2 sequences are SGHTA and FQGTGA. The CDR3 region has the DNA TGTGCCAGCAGCTTAGGAGCGGTAGGGAGCAATGAGCAGTTCTTC. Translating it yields CASSLGAVGSNEQFF.

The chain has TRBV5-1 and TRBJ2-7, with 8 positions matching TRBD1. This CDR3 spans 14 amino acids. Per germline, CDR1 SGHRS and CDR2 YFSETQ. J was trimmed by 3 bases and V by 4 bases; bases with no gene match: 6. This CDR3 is CASSRGDRLYEQYF. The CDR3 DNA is TGCGCCAGCAGCCGCGGGGACAGGCTCTACGAGCAGTACTTC.

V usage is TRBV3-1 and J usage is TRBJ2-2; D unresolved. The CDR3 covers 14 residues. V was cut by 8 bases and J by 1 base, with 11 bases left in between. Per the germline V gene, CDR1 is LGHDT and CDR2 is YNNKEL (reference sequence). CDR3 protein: CASGWTGNTGELFF. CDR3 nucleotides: TGTGCCAGCGGTTGGACGGGGAACACCGGGGAGCTGTTTTTT.